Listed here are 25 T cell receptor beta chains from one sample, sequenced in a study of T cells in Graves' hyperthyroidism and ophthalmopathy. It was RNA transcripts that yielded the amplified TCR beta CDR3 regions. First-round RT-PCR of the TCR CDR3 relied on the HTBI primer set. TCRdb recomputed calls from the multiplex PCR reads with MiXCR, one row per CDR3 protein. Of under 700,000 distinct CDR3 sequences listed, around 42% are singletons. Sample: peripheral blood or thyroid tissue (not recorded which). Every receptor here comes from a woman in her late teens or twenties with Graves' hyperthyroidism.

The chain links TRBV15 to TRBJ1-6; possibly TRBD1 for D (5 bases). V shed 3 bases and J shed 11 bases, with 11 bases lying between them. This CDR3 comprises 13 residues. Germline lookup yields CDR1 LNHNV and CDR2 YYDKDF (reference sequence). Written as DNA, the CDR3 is TGTGCCACCAGCAGGGGACCGGCGACACCCCTCCACTTT. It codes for CATSRGPATPLHF.

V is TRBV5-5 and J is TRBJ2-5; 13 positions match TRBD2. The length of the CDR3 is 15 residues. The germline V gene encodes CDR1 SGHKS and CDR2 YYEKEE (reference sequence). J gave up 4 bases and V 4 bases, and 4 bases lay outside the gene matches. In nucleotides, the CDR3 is TGTGCCAGCAGCCCAGGGACTAGCGGGACAGAGACCCAGTACTTC. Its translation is CASSPGTSGTETQYF. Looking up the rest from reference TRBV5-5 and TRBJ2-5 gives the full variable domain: DAGVTQSPTHLIKTRGQQVTLRCSPISGHKSVSWYQQVLGQGPQFIFQYYEKEERGRGNFPDRFSARQFPNYSSELNVNALLLGDSALYLCASSPGTSGTETQYFGPGTRLLVL.

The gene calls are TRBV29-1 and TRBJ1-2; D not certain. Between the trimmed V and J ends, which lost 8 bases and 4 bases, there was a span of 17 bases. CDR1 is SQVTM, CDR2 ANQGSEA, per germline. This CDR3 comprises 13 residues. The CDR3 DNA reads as TGCAGCTTAGGTGGCAAGCATGGCTATGGCTACACCTTC. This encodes CSLGGKHGYGYTF. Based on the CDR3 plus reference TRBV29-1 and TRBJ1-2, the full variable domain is SAVISQKPSRDICQRGTSLTIQCQVDSQVTMMFWYRQQPGQSLTLIATANQGSEATYESGFVIDKFPISRPNLTFSTLTVSNMSPEDSSIYLCSLGGKHGYGYTFGSGTRLTVV.

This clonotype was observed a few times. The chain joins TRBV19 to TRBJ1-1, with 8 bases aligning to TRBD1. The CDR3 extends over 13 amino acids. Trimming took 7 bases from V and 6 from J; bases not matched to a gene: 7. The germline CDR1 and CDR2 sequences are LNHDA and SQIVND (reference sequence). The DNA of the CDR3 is TGTGCCAGTAAGGACAGGGTACGCGCTGAAGCTTTCTTT. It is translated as CASKDRVRAEAFF.

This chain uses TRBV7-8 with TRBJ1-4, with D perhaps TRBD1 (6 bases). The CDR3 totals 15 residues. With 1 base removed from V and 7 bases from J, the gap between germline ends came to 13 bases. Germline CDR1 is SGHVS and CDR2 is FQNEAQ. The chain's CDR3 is CASSLEGRGREKLFF. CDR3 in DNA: TGTGCCAGCAGCTTAGAGGGCAGGGGCCGTGAAAAACTGTTTTTT.

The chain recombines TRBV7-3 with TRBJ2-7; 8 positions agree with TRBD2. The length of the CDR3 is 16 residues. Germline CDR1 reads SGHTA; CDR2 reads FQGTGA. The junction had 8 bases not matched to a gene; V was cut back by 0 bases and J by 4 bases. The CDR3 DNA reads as TGTGCCAGCAGCTTAACAGGAGTAGCGGGGTCGTACGAGCAGTACTTC. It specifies CASSLTGVAGSYEQYF. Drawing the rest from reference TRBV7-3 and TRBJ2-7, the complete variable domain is GAGVSQTPSNKVTEKGKYVELRCDPISGHTALYWYRQSLGQGPEFLIYFQGTGAADDSGLPNDRFFAVRPEGSVSTLKIQRTERGDSAVYLCASSLTGVAGSYEQYFGPGTRLTVT.

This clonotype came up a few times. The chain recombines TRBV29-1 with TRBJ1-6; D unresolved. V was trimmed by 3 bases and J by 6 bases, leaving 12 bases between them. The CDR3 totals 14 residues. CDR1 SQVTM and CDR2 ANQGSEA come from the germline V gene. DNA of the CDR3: TGCAGCGTTGATAAACGACGGGCTAATTCACCCCTCCACTTT. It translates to CSVDKRRANSPLHF. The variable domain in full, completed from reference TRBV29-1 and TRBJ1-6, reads SAVISQKPSRDICQRGTSLTIQCQVDSQVTMMFWYRQQPGQSLTLIATANQGSEATYESGFVIDKFPISRPNLTFSTLTVSNMSPEDSSIYLCSVDKRRANSPLHFGNGTRLTVT.

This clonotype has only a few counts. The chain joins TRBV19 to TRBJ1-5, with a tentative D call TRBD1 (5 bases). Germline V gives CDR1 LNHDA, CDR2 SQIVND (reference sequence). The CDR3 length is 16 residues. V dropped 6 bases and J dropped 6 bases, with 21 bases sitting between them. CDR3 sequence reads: CASSPDTQGAGQPQHF. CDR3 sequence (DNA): TGTGCCAGTAGCCCCGACACCCAGGGAGCAGGTCAGCCCCAGCATTTT.

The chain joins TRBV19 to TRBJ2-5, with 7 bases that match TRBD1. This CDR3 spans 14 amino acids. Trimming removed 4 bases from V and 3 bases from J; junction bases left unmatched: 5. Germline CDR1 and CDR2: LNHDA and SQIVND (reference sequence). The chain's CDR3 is CASSKVGTEETQYF. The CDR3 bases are TGTGCCAGTAGTAAAGTCGGGACAGAAGAGACCCAGTACTTC.

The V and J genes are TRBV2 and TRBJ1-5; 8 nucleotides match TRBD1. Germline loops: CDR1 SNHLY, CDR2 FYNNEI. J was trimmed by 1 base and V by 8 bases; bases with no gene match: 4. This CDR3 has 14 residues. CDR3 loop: CASAQGASNQPQHF. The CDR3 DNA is TGTGCCAGCGCTCAGGGGGCGAGCAATCAGCCCCAGCATTTT.

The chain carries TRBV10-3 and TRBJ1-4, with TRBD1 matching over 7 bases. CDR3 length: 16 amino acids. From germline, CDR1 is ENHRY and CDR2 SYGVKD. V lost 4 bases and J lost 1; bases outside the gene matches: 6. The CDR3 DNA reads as TGTGCCATCAGTGGCACAGGGGAGGAAACTAATGAAAAACTGTTTTTT. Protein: CAISGTGEETNEKLFF.

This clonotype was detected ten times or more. The CDR3 nucleotides are TGTGCCAGCAGCCAGGACCTCTACGAGCAGTACTTC. Residues: CASSQDLYEQYF. The gene calls are TRBV14 and TRBJ2-7; D remains ambiguous. The length of the CDR3 is 12 residues. Germline V CDR1 and CDR2: SGHDN, FVKESK. Trimming left V 3 bases short and J 3 bases short, with 6 bases between.

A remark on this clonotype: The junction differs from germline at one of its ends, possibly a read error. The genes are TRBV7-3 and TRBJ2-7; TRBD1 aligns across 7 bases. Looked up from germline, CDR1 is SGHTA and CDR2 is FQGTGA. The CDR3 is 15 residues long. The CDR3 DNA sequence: TGCGCCAGCAGCCAAGATGACCGAGGGGGCGGCGAGCAGTACTTC. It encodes CASSQDDRGGGEQYF.

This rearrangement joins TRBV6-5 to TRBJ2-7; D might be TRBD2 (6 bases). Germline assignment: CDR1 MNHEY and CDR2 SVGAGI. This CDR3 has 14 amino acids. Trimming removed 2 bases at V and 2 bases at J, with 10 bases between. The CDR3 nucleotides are TGTGCCAGCAGTTACCGGGAGAACACCTACGAGCAGTACTTC. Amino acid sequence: CASSYRENTYEQYF.

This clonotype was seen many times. The DNA for the CDR3 is TGTGCCTCAGGACAGGGTTTGGGCGGGGAGCTGTTTTTT. Its protein is CASGQGLGGELFF. The V call is TRBV2, the J call TRBJ2-2; 8 bases agree with TRBD1. The trim removed 11 bases at V and 7 bases at J, leaving 9 bases unmatched. The CDR3 has 13 residues. Germline loops: CDR1 SNHLY, CDR2 FYNNEI. Variable domain in full (rest from reference TRBV2 and TRBJ2-2): EPEVTQTPSHQVTQMGQEVILRCVPISNHLYFYWYRQILGQKVEFLVSFYNNEISEKSEIFDDQFSVERPDGSNFTLKIRSTKLEDSAMYFCASGQGLGGELFFGEGSRLTVL.

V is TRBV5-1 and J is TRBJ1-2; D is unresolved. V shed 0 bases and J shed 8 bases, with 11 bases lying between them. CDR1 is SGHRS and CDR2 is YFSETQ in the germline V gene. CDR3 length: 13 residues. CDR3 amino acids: CASSLGNVGGYTF. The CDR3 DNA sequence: TGCGCCAGCAGCTTGGGGAACGTTGGGGGCTACACCTTC.

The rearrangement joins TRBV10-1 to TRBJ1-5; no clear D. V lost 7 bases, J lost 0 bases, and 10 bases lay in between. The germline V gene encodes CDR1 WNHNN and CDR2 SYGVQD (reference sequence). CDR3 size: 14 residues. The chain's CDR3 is CASMEAYSNQPQHF. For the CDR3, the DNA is TGCGCCAGCATGGAGGCGTATAGCAATCAGCCCCAGCATTTT.

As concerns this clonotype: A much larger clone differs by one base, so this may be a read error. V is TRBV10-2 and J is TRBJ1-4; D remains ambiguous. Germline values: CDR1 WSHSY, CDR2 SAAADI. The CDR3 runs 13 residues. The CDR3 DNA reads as TGCGCCAGCAGGGGAAGGACTAGTGAAAAACTGTTTTTT. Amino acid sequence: CASRGRTSEKLFF.

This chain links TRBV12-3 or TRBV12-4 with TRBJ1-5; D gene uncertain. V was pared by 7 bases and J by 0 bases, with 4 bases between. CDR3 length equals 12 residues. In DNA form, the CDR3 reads TGTGCCAGCACCATTAGCAATCAGCCCCAGCATTTT. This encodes CASTISNQPQHF.

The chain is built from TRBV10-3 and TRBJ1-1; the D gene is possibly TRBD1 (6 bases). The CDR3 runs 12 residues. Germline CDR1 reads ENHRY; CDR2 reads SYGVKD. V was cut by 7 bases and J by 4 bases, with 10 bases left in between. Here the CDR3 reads CAIKQGGTEAFF. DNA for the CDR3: TGTGCCATCAAACAGGGAGGCACTGAAGCTTTCTTT.

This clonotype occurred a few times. CDR3 DNA sequence: TGTGCCAGCAGCCCATCGTCGGGAGGGGGCTTTGGCAATCAGCCCCAGCATTTT. As protein: CASSPSSGGGFGNQPQHF. This chain connects TRBV7-3 to TRBJ1-5; 7 bases line up with TRBD1. The CDR3 spans 18 residues. The trim removed 5 bases at V and 2 bases at J, leaving 15 bases unmatched. CDR1 is SGHTA, CDR2 FQGTGA, per germline.

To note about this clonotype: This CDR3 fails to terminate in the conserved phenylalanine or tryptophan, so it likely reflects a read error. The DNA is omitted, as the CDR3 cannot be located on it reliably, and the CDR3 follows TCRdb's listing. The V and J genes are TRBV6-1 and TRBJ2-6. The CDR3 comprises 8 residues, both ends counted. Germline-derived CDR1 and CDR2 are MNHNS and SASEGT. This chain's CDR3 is CASRGRTS.

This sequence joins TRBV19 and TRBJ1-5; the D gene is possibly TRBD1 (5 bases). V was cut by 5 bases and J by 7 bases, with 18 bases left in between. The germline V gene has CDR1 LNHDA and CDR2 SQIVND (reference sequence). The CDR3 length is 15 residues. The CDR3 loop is CASSPYVGGNQPQHF. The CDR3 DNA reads TGTGCCAGTAGTCCGTACGTGGGGGGTAACCAGCCCCAGCATTTT.

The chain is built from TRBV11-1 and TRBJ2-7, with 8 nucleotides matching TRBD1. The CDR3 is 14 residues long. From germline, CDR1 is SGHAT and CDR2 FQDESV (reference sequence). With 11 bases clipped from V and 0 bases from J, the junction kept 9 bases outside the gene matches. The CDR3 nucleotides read TGTGCCGGCTCCCGGGACAGGAGCTCCTACGAGCAGTACTTC. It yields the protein CAGSRDRSSYEQYF.

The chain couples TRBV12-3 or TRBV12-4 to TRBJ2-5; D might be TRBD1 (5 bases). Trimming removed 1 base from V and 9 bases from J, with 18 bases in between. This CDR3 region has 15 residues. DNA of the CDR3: TGTGCCAGCAGTTTAGGAGTTGGGCAGGGCTTGGCCCAGTACTTC. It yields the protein CASSLGVGQGLAQYF.